This T cell receptor (beta chain) was found in a study of T cell responses to AZD1222 COVID-19 vaccine. The protocol was immunoSEQ multiplex PCR, while the TCRdb copy is restricted to in-frame clones and leaves out a portion. The table records 90,000 to 140,000 clones, about 88% of them present only once. Germline V gives CDR1 SEHNR, CDR2 FQNEAQ (reference sequence). There are 14 residues in the CDR3. Trimming removed 5 bases from V and 5 bases from J; junction bases left unmatched: 8. This material consisted of peripheral blood, taken 28 days after the second AZD1222 dose. The V and J genes are TRBV7-9 and TRBJ1-1, with 7 bases identical to TRBD1. This TCR came from an adult who received the AZD1222 COVID-19 vaccine. The CDR3 sequence is CASSPQTGSTEAFF. The DNA of the CDR3 is TGTGCCAGCAGCCCGCAGACAGGGTCAACTGAAGCTTTCTTT.